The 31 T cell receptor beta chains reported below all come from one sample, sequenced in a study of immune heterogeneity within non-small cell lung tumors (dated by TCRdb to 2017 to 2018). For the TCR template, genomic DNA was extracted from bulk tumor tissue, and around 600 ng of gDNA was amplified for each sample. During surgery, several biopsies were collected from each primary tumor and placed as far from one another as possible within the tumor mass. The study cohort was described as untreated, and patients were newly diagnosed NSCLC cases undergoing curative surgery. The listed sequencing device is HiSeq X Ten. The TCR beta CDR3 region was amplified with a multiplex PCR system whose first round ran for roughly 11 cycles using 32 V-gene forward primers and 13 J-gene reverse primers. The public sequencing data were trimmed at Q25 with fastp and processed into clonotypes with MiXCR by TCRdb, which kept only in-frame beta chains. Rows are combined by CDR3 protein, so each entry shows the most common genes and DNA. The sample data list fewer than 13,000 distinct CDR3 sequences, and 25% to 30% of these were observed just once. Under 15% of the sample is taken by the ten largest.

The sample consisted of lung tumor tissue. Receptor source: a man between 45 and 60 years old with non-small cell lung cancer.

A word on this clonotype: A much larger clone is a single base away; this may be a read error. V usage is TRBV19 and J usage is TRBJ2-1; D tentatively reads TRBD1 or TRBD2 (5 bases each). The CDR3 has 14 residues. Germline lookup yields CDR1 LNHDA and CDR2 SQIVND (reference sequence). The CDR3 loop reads CASPTRGLGDEKFF. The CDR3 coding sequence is TGTGCCAGTCCCACCCGAGGGCTGGGGGATGAGAAGTTCTTC.

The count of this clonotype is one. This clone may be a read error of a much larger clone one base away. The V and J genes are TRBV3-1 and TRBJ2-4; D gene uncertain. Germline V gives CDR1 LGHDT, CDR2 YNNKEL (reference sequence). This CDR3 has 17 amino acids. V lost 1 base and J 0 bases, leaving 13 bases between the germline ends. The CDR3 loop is CASSQGESPLAKNIQYF. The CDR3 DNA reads TGTGCCAGCAGCCAAGGTGAATCGCCCCTAGCCAAAAACATTCAGTACTTC.

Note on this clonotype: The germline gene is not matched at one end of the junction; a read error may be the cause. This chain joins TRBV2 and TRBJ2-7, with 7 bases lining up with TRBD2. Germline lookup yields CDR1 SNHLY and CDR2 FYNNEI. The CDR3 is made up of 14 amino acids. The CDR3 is CASSEAGPVYEQYF. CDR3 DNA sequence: TGTGCTAGCAGTGAAGCGGGGCCCGTGTACGAGCAGTACTTC.

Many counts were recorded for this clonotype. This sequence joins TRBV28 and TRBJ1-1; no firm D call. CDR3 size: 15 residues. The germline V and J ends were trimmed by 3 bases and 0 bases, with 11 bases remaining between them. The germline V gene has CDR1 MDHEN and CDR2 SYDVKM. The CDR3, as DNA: TGTGCCAGCAGTTTGCCTCAAGCTTTGAACACTGAAGCTTTCTTT. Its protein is CASSLPQALNTEAFF.

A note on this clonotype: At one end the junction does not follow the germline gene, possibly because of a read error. CDR3 sequence: CASSYLGTPNNDQFF. For the CDR3, the DNA is TGTGCCAGCAGCTACCTCGGGACTCCGAACAATGACCAGTTCTTC. The V call is TRBV9, the J call TRBJ2-1; TRBD2 is a possible D gene (6 bases). CDR3 length: 15 residues. The germline V gene has CDR1 SGDLS and CDR2 YYNGEE.

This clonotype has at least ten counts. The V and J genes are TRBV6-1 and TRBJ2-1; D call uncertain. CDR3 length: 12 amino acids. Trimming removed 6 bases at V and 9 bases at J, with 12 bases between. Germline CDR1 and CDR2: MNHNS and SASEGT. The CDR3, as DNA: TGTGCCAGCAGCCCCGAAGTCGGTGAGCAGTTCTTC. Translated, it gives CASSPEVGEQFF.

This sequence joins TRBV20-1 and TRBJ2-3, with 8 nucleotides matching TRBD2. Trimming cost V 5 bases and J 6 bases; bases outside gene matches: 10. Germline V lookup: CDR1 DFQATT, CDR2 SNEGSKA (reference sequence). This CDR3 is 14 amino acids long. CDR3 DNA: TGCAGTGCTCCCCCCCGGGGGGGTGGGGATACGCAGTATTTT. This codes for CSAPPRGGGDTQYF.

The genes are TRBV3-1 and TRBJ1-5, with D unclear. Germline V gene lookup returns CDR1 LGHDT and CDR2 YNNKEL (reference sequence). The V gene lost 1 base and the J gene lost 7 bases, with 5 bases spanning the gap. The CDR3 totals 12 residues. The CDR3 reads CASSQGRQPQHF. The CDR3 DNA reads TGTGCCAGCAGCCAAGGGAGGCAGCCCCAGCATTTT.

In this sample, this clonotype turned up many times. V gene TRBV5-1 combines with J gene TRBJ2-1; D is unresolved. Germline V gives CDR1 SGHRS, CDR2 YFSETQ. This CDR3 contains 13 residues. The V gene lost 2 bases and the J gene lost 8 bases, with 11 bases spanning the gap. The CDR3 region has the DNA TGCGCCAGCAGCTTAGAAAGTAGGCATGAGCAGTTCTTC. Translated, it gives CASSLESRHEQFF. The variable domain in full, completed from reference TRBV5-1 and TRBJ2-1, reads KAGVTQTPRYLIKTRGQQVTLSCSPISGHRSVSWYQQTPGQGLQFLFEYFSETQRNKGNFPGRFSGRQFSNSRSEMNVSTLELGDSALYLCASSLESRHEQFFGPGTRLTVL.

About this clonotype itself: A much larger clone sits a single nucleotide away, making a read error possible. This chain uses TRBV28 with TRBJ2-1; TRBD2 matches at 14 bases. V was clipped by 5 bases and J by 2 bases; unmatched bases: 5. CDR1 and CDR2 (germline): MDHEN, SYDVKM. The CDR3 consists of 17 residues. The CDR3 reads CASSTGLAGVPYNEQFF. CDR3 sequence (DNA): TGTGCCAGCAGTACGGGACTAGCGGGAGTCCCCTACAATGAGCAGTTCTTC.

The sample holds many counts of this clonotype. CDR3 DNA: TGTGCCAGCTCACAGGGGACAGTTACATCCTACGAGCAGTACTTC. Protein sequence: CASSQGTVTSYEQYF. The chain uses TRBV18 and TRBJ2-7; 7 bases agree with TRBD1. The germline V gene has CDR1 KGHSH and CDR2 LQKENI. The CDR3 has 15 residues. Unmatched junction bases numbered 7, after V lost 4 bases and J lost 1 base.

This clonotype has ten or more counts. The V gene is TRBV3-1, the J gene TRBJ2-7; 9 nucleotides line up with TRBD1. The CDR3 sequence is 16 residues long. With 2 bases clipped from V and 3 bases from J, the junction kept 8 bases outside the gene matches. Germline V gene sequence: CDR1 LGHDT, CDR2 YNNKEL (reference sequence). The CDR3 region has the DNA TGTGCCAGCAGCCAACGACCCCCGGGACAGGGCTACGAGCAGTACTTC. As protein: CASSQRPPGQGYEQYF.

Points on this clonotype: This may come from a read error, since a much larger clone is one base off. The CDR3 here is CASNGGPGGVDYGYAF. CDR3 coding DNA: TGTGCCAGCAATGGGGGCCCCGGGGGTGTAGACTATGGCTACGCCTTC. This chain joins TRBV28 and TRBJ1-2; a possible D gene is TRBD1 (6 bases). Germline V gene data show CDR1 as MDHEN and CDR2 as SYDVKM. The CDR3 sequence is 16 residues long.

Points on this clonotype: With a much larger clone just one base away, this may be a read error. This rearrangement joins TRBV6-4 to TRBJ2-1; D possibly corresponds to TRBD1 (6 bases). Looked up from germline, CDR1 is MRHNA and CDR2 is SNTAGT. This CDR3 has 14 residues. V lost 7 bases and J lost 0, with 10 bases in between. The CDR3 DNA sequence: TGTGCCAGCATTGAGGACAGCTCCTACAATGAGCAGTTCTTC. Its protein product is CASIEDSSYNEQFF.

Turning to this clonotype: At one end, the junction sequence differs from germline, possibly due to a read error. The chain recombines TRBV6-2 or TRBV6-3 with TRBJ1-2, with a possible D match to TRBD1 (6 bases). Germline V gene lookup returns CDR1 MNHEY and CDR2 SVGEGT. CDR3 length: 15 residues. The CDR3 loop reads CASSYPRGLSYGYNF. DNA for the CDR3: TGTGCCAGCAGTTACCCGCGGGGGCTGAGCTATGGCTACAACTTC.

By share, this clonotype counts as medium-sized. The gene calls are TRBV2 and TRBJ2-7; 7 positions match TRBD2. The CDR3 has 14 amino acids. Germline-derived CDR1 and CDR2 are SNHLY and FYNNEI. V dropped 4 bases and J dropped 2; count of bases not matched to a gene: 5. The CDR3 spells CASSAGGGAYEQYF. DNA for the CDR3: TGTGCCAGCAGTGCGGGAGGCGGAGCCTACGAGCAGTACTTC. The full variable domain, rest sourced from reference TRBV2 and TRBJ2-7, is EPEVTQTPSHQVTQMGQEVILRCVPISNHLYFYWYRQILGQKVEFLVSFYNNEISEKSEIFDDQFSVERPDGSNFTLKIRSTKLEDSAMYFCASSAGGGAYEQYFGPGTRLTVT.

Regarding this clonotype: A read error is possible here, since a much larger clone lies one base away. The DNA of the CDR3 is TGTGCCACCAGACCCGACAGCTACAATGAGCAGTTCTTC. It is translated as CATRPDSYNEQFF. The V and J genes are TRBV12-3 or TRBV12-4 and TRBJ2-1, with D perhaps TRBD1 (5 bases). This CDR3 contains 13 residues. V was pared by 10 bases and J by 3 bases, with 13 bases between.

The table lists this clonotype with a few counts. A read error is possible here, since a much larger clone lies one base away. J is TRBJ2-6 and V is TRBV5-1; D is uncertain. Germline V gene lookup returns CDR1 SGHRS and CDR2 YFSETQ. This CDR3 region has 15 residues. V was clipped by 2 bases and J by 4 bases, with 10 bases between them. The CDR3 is CASSFDMVGANVLTF. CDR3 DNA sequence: TGCGCCAGCAGCTTTGACATGGTCGGGGCCAACGTCCTGACTTTC.

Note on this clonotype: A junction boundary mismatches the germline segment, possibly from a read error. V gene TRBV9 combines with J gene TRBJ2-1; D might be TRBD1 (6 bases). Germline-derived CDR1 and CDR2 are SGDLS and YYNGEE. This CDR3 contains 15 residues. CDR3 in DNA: TGTGCCAGCAGCGTAGTTCAGGGGTCCTACGATGAGCAGTTCTTC. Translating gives CASSVVQGSYDEQFF. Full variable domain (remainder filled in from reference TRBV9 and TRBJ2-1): DSGVTQTPKHLITATGQRVTLRCSPRSGDLSVYWYQQSLDQGLQFLIQYYNGEERAKGNILERFSAQQFPDLHSELNLSSLELGDSALYFCASSVVQGSYDEQFFGPGTRLTVL.

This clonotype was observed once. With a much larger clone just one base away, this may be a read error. The CDR3 nucleotides read TGTGCCAGCAGTGACCCGGTGGACACACACTACGAGCAGTACTTC. Protein: CASSDPVDTHYEQYF. The chain joins TRBV2 to TRBJ2-7; maybe TRBD1 (5 bases). Germline values: CDR1 SNHLY, CDR2 FYNNEI. The CDR3 is 15 amino acids. V lost 3 bases and J 3 bases, leaving 15 bases between the germline ends.

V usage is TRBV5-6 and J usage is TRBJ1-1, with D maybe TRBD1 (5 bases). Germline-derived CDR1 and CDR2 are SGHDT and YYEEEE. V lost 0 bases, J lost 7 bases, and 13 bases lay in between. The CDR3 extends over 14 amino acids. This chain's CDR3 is CASSLGGGSYEAFF. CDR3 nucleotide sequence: TGTGCCAGCAGCTTGGGGGGGGGTTCCTATGAAGCTTTCTTT. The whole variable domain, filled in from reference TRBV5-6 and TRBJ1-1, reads DAGVTQSPTHLIKTRGQQVTLRCSPKSGHDTVSWYQQALGQGPQFIFQYYEEEERQRGNFPDRFSGHQFPNYSSELNVNALLLGDSALYLCASSLGGGSYEAFFGQGTRLTVV.

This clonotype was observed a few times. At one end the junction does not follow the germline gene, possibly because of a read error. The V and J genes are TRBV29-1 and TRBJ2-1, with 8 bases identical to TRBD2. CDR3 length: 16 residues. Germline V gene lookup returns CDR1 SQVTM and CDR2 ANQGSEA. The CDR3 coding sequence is TGCAGCGTTGAAGATCCGGGACGGGAGGGCTACAATGAGGAGTTCTTC. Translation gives CSVEDPGREGYNEEFF.

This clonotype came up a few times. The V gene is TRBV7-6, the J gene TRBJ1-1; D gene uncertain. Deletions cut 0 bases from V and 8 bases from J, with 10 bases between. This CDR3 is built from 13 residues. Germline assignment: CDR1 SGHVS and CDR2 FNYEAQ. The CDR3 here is CASSLAASSEAFF. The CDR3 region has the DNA TGTGCCAGCAGCTTAGCGGCCTCATCAGAAGCTTTCTTT.

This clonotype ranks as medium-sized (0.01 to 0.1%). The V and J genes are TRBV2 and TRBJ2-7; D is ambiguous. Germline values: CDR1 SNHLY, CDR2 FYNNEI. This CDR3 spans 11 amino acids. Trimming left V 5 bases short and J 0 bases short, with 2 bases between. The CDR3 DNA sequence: TGTGCCAGCAGTAACTCCTACGAGCAGTACTTC. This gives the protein CASSNSYEQYF.

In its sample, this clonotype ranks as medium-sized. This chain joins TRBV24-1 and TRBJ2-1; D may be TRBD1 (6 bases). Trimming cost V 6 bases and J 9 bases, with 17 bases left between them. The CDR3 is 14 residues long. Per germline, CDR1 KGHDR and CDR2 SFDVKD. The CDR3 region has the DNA TGTGCCACCAGTAGTAACAGGGTGGCTCCTGAGCAGTTCTTC. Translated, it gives CATSSNRVAPEQFF.

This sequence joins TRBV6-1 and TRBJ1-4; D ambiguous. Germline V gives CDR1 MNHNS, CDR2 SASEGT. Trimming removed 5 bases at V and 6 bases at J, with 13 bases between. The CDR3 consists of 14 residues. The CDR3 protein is CASSPGYSDEKLFF. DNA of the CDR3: TGTGCCAGCAGTCCGGGGTATTCCGATGAAAAACTGTTTTTT.

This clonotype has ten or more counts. The CDR3 DNA is TGTGCCAGCAGCCAAAGGGGCCTCGAGCAGTACTTC. Translated, it gives CASSQRGLEQYF. The rearrangement uses TRBV6-1 and TRBJ2-7; D might be TRBD1 (5 bases). Looked up from germline, CDR1 is MNHNS and CDR2 is SASEGT. Trimming shortened V by 6 bases and J by 6 bases, and 12 bases separated the two germline ends. The CDR3 spans 12 residues.

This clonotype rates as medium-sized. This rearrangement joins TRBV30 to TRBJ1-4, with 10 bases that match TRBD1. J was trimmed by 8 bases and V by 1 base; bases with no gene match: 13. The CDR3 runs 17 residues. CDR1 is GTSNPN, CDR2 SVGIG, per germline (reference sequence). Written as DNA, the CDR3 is TGTGCCTGGAGTGCCCCGACAGGGGGCCTCCTCGGGGAAAAACTGTTTTTT. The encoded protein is CAWSAPTGGLLGEKLFF.

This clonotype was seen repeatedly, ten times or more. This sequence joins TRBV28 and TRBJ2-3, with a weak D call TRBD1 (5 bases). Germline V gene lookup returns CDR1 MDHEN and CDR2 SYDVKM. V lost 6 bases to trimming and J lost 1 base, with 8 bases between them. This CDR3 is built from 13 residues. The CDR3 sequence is CASRKQGTDTQYF. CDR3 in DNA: TGTGCCAGCAGAAAACAGGGCACAGATACGCAGTATTTT.

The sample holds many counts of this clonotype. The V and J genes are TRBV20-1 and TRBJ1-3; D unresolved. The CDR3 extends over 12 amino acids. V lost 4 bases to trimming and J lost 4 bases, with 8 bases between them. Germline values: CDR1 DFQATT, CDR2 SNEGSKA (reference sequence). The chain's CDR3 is CSANRAGNTIYF. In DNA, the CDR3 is TGCAGTGCTAACCGGGCCGGAAACACCATATATTTT.

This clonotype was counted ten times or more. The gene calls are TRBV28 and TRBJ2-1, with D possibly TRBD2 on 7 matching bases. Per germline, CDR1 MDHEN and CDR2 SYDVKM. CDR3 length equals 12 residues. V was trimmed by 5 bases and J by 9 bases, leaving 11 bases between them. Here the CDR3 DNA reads TGTGCCAGCAGTCGGGGGGCAGGTGAGCAGTTCTTC. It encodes CASSRGAGEQFF.